The T cell receptor (beta chain) described here comes from a study of CD8+ T cells in alopecia areata (dated by TCRdb to the late 2010s). Regarding the complete study: Treated patients were enrolled in an open-label pilot trial of oral tofacitinib, 5 to 10 mg twice daily, for moderate-to-severe alopecia areata. Tofacitinib was given for 6 to 18 months, followed by 6 months of follow-up off drug to assess delayed response and recurrence. In treated patients, disease severity was measured using the SALT score, which gives the percentage of scalp surface area affected. In both human patients and the C3H/HeJ mouse model, the study applied high-throughput TCRbeta sequencing to look at T cell clonal expansion in alopecia areata. On the human side, TCRbeta sequencing was run on scalp tissue and on sorted CD4+ and CD8+ peripheral blood T cells from healthy controls and from alopecia areata patients with either patchy or totalis/universalis disease. Biopsies were taken from tofacitinib-treated patients at baseline and at 4 and 24 weeks of treatment, and a later scalp biopsy was taken in several of the tofacitinib-treated patients. Scalp clonality was compared among normal scalp (n=4), patchy alopecia areata scalp (n=8), and alopecia totalis/universalis scalp (n=8). The RNA source kit depended on sample type: the PAXgene miRNA kit for fixed scalp, the miRNeasy kit for PBMCs, and the RNeasy kit for mouse skin. TCRbeta CDR3 regions were amplified by immunoSEQ multiplex PCR using 35 Vbeta forward and 13 Jbeta reverse primers. What the work shows at the level of the full study, not this receptor alone: Many expanded lesional clones were found to persist in scalp and blood during tofacitinib treatment, and relapse after treatment cessation may be partly explained by this persistence. Lesional scalp, especially in alopecia totalis/universalis, showed higher clonality and more expanded CD8+ clones than normal scalp, suggesting antigenic drive. Because the treated cohort was small and included a single nonresponder, larger studies are needed to assess links between baseline CD8+ expansion and response. Tofacitinib significantly decreased scalp clonality and the number of expanded CD8+ clones among the top 100 scalp clones. TCR sequences shared between patients were less clear than in mice, possibly partly because of HLA diversity in the patient population. Unlike mouse skin, which is dominated by gammadelta T cells, normal human skin has resident alphabeta T cells that are also sequenced, and this complicates analysis of the scalp TCR repertoire.

The receptor library was made with the immunoSEQ multiplex PCR assay. For TCR sequencing, RNA was extracted from every sample and reverse transcribed into cDNA to serve as template. SuperScript III was used for first-strand cDNA synthesis, primed with a 2:1 mix of oligo-dT and random hexamers. A synthetic immune receptor repertoire was used to assess amplification bias, and residual bias was removed computationally. The authors' pipeline ran thus. Raw reads were preprocessed for error removal, and CDR3 was defined according to IMGT conventions as running from the conserved cysteine to phenylalanine. Clonality was computed by normalizing Shannon entropy by log2 of the number of productive unique TCRs and subtracting the result from 1. Scalp TCRbeta sequences were cross-referenced with sorted blood CD4 and CD8 repertoires so that the CD4 or CD8 identity of scalp clones could be inferred. In its TCRdb copy, this immuneACCESS table keeps in-frame sequences only and misses some clones. Where compared with another copy, unresolved V genes explain less than half of these, and the others have no known cause. V, J and clone size are taken as reported in that table, and D and trimming were inferred from the DNA itself. The sample contains about 270,000 clones, 60% of them found a single time. The ten biggest clones cover 0.9% to 0.95% of the sample.

The treatment or condition label corresponds to: oral pan-JAK inhibitor, 5-10 mg twice daily. Peripheral blood and lesional scalp punch biopsies were obtained from patients with alopecia areata. PBMCs were isolated by density centrifugation and stained for CD3, CD4 and CD8, and CD4+ and CD8+ T cells were sorted on a FACSAria. About this clone itself: Its antigen specificity is not known. No base-level quality is on record; no much larger clone is a single base apart.

Taken from cysteine to phenylalanine, the CDR3 has 14 residues. CDR3 DNA is the only sequence kept; it has 42 bases, read in frame from the first base. CDR1 and CDR2 were assigned from the germline V gene (reference sequence) as GTSNPN and SVGIG. The V end gives up 5 bases and the J end 7 bases, leaving 9 bases in the junction not matched to a gene. Sequenced here: CD4+ T cells sorted from blood, sampled around week 54, from a patient treated with tofacitinib. The rearrangement combines TRBV30 with TRBJ2-1; 9 bases in between match TRBD2. This receptor was identified in a human donor with alopecia areata. The DNA sequence follows: TGTGCCTGGGGGACTAGCACGTTTAGAAATGAGCAGTTCTTC. The resulting protein is CAWGTSTFRNEQFF.